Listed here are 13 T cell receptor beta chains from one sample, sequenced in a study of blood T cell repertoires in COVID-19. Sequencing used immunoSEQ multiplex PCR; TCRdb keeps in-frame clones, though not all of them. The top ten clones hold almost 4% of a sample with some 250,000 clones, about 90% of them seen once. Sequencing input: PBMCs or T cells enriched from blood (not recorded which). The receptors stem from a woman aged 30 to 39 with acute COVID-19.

Here the CDR3 reads CASSQEGRRGLAAFF. The CDR3 nucleotides are TGTGCCAGCAGCCAAGAGGGGCGCAGGGGGCTGGCAGCTTTCTTT. The V and J genes are TRBV3-1 (or the pseudogene TRBV3-2) and TRBJ1-1; TRBD1 matches at 8 bases. V gave up 0 bases and J gave up 10 bases; unmatched junction bases: 10. Germline CDR1 reads LGHDT; CDR2 reads YNNKEL (reference sequence). The CDR3 is made up of 15 amino acids.

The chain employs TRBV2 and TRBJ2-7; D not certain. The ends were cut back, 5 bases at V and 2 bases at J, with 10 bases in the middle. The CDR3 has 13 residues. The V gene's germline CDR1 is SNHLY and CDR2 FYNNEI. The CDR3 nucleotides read TGTGCCAGCAGTTACAGTTTTACCTACGAGCAGTACTTC. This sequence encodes CASSYSFTYEQYF.

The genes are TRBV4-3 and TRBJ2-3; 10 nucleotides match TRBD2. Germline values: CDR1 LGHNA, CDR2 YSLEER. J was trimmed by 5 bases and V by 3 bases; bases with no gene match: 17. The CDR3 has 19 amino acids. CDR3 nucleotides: TGCGCCAGCAGCCACGACCTCACGAGCGGGGGGGCCTTTCGAGATACGCAGTATTTT. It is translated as CASSHDLTSGGAFRDTQYF.

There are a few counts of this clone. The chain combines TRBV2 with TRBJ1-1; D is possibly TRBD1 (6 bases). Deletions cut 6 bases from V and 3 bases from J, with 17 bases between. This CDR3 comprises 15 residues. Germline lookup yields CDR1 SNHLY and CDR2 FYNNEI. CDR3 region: CASSLRGGRYTEAFF. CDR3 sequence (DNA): TGTGCCAGCAGCCTCAGGGGAGGGAGGTACACTGAAGCTTTCTTT.

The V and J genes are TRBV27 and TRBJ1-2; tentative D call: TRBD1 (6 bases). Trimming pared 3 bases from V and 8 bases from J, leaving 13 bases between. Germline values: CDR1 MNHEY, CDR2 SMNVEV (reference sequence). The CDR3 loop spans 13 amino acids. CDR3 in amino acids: CASSFRGAMGYTF. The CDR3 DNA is TGTGCCAGCAGTTTTCGGGGGGCGATGGGCTACACCTTC.

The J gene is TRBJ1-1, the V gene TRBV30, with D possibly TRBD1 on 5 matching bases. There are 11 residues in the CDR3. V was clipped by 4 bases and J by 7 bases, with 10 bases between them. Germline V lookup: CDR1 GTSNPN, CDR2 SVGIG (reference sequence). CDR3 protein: CAWKRGGEAFF. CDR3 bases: TGTGCCTGGAAAAGGGGCGGTGAAGCTTTCTTT.

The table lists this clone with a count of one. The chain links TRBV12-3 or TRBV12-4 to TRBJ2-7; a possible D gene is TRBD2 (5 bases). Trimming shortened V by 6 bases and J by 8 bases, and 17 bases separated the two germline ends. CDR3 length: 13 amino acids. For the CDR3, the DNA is TGTGCCAGCAGGGGAACCGGGAACCCCAAGCAGTACTTC. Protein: CASRGTGNPKQYF.

CDR3 loop: CASSYGQGEAFF. The CDR3 DNA sequence: TGTGCCAGCAGTTACGGTCAGGGTGAAGCTTTCTTT. The chain has TRBV6-5 and TRBJ1-1; TRBD1 might be the D (5 bases). The germline V gene has CDR1 MNHEY and CDR2 SVGAGI. The CDR3 is made up of 12 amino acids. V lost 2 bases and J lost 7, with 8 bases in between.

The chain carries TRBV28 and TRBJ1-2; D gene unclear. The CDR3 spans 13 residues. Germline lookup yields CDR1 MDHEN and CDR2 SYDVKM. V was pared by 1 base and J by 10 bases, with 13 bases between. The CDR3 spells CASSLLLGQVYTF. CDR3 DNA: TGTGCCAGCAGTTTATTACTAGGGCAAGTCTACACCTTC.

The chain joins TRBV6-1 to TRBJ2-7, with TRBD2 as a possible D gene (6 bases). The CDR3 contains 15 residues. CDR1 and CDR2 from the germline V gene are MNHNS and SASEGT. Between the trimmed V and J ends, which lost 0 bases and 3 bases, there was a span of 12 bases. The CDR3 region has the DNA TGTGCCAGCAGTGAAGCCTGGAGGGGCAACTACGAGCAGTACTTC. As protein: CASSEAWRGNYEQYF.

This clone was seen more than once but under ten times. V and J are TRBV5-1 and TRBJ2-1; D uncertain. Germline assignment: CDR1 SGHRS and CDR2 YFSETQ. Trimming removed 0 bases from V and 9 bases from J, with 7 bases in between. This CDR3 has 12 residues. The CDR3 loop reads CASSLARGEQFF. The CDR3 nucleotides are TGCGCCAGCAGCTTGGCCAGAGGTGAGCAGTTCTTC.

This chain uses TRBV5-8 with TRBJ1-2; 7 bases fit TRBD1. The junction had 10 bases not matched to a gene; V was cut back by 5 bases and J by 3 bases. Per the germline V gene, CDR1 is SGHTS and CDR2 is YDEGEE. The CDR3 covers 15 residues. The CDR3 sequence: CASRPTGTVHYGYTF. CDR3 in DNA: TGTGCCAGCAGGCCCACCGGGACAGTCCACTATGGCTACACCTTC. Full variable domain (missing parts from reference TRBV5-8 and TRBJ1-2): EAGVTQSPTHLIKTRGQQATLRCSPISGHTSVYWYQQALGLGLQFLLWYDEGEERNRGNFPPRFSGRQFPNYSSELNVNALELEDSALYLCASRPTGTVHYGYTFGSGTRLTVV.

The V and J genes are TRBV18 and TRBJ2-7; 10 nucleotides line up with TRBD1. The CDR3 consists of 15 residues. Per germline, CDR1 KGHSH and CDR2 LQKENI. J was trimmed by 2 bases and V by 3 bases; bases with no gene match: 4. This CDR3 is CASSPDRGVAYEQYF. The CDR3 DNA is TGTGCCAGCTCACCGGACAGGGGGGTTGCCTACGAGCAGTACTTC. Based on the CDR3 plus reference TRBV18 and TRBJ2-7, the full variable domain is NAGVMQNPRHLVRRRGQEARLRCSPMKGHSHVYWYRQLPEEGLKFMVYLQKENIIDESGMPKERFSAEFPKEGPSILRIQQVVRGDSAAYFCASSPDRGVAYEQYFGPGTRLTVT.